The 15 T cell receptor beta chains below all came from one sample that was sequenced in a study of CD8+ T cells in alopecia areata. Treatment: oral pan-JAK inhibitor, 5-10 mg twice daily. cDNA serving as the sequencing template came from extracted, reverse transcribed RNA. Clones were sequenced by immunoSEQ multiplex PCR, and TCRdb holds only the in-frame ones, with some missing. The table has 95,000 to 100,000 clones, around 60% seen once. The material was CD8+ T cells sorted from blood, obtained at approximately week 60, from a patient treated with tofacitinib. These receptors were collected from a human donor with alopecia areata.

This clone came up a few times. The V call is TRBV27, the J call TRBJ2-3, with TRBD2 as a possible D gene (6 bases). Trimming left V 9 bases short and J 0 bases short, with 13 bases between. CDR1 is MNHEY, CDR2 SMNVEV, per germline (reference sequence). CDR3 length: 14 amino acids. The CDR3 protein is CASAGLSSTDTQYF. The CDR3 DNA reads TGTGCCAGTGCGGGGCTTAGTAGCACAGATACGCAGTATTTT.

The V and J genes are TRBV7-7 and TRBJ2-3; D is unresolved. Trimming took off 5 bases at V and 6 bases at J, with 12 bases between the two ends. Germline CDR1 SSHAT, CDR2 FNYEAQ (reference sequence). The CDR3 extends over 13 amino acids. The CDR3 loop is CASSREEQDTQYF. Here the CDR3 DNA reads TGTGCCAGCAGCCGAGAGGAGCAGGATACGCAGTATTTT.

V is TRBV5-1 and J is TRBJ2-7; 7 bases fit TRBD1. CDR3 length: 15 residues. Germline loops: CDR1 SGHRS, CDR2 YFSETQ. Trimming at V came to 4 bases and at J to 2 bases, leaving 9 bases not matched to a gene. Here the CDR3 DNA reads TGCGCCAGCAGCAGAACATCCGGGACAGCCTACGAGCAGTACTTC. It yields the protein CASSRTSGTAYEQYF.

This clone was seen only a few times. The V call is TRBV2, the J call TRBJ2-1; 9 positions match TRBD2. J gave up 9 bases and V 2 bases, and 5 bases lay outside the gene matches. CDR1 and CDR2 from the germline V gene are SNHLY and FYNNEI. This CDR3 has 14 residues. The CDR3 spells CASSEPSGDGEQFF. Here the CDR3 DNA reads TGTGCCAGCAGTGAACCTAGCGGGGACGGTGAGCAGTTCTTC.

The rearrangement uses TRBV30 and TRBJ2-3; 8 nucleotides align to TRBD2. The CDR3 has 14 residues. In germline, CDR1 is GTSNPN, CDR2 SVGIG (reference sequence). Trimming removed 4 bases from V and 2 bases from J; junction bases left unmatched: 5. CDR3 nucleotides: TGTGCCTGGACGCCGGGGGGGAACACAGATACGCAGTATTTT. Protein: CAWTPGGNTDTQYF.

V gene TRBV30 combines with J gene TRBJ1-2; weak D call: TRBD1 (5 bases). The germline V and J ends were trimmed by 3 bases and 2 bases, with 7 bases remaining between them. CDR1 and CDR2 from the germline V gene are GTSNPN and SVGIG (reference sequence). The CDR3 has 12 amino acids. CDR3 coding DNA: TGTGCCTGGAGCGGGGGGAACTATGGCTACACCTTC. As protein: CAWSGGNYGYTF. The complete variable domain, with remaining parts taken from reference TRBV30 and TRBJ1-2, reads SQTIHQWPATLVQPVGSPLSLECTVEGTSNPNLYWYRQAAGRGLQLLFYSVGIGQISSEVPQNLSASRPQDRQFILSSKKLLLSDSGFYLCAWSGGNYGYTFGSGTRLTVV.

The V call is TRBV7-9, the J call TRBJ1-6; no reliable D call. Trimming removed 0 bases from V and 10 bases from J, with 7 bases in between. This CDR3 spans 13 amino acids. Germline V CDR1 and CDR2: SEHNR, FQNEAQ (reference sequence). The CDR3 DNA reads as TGTGCCAGCAGCTTAGCAGGGAAATCACCCCTCCACTTT. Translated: CASSLAGKSPLHF.

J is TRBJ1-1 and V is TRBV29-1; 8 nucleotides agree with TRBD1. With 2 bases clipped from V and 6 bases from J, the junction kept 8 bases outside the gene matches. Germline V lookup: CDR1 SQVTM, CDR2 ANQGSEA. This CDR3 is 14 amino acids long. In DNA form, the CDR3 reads TGCAGCGTTGAACTACAGGGGGGAAGATCTGAAGCTTTCTTT. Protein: CSVELQGGRSEAFF.

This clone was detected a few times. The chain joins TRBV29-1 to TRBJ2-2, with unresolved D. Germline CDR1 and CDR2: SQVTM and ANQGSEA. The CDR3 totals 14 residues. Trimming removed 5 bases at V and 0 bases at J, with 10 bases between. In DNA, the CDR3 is TGCAGCGTTACTGTAGAGGCGAACACCGGGGAGCTGTTTTTT. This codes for CSVTVEANTGELFF.

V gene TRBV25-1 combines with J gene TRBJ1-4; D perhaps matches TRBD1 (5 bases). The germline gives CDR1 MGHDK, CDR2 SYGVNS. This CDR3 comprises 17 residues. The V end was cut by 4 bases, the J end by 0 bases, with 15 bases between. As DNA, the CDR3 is TGTGCCAGCAGTGGACCCAAAGACAGTGCAACTAATGAAAAACTGTTTTTT. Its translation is CASSGPKDSATNEKLFF.

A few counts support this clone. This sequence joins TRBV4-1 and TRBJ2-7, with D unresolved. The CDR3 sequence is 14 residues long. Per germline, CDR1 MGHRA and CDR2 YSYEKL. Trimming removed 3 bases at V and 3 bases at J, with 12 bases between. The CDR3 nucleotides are TGCGCCAGCAGCCATTATGGCAGCCACTACGAGCAGTACTTC. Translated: CASSHYGSHYEQYF.

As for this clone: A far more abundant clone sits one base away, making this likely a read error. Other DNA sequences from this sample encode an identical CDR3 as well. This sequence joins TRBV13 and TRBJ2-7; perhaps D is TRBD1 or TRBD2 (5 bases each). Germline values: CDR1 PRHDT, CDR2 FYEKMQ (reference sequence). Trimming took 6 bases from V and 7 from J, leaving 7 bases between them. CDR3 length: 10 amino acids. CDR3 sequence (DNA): TGTGCCAGCAGTGGGACGGAGCAGTACTTC. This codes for CASSGTEQYF.

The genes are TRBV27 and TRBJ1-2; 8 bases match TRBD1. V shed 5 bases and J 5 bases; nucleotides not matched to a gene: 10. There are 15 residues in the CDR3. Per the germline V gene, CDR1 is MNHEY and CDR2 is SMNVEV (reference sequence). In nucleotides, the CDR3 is TGTGCCAGCAGTACTTACAGGGGGTATGGGTATGGCTACACCTTC. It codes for CASSTYRGYGYGYTF.

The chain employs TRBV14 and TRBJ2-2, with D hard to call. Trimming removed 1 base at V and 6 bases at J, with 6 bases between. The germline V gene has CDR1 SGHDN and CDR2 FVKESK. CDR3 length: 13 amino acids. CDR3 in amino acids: CASSQGGAGELFF. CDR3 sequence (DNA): TGTGCCAGCAGCCAAGGAGGCGCCGGGGAGCTGTTTTTT. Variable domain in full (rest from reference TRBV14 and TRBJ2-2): EAGVTQFPSHSVIEKGQTVTLRCDPISGHDNLYWYRRVMGKEIKFLLHFVKESKQDESGMPNNRFLAERTGGTYSTLKVQPAELEDSGVYFCASSQGGAGELFFGEGSRLTVL.

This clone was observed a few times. The CDR3 DNA reads TGTGCTAGTGGTTTTGCATCGCCAAGACGGACAGGGGCTGAACCCGGGAATGGCTACACCTTC. As protein: CASGFASPRRTGAEPGNGYTF. The genes are TRBV12-5 and TRBJ1-2; 9 bases match TRBD1. The CDR3 runs to 21 residues. Trimming at V came to 3 bases and at J to 6 bases, leaving 26 bases not matched to a gene. CDR1 and CDR2 from the germline V gene are LGHNT and FRNRAP.